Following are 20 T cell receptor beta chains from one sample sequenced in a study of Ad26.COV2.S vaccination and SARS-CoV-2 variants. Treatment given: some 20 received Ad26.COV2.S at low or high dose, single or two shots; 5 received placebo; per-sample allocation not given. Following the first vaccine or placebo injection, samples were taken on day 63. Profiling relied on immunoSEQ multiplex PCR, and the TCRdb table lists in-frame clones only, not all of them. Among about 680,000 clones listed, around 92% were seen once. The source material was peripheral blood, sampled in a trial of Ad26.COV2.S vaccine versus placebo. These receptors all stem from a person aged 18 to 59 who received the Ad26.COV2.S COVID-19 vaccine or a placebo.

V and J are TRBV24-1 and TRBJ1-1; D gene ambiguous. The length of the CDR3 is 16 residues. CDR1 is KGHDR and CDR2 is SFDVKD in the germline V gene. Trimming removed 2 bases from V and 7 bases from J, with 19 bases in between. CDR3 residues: CATSDSGEQRPFEAFF. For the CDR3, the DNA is TGTGCCACCAGTGATTCGGGCGAACAGAGACCTTTTGAAGCTTTCTTT.

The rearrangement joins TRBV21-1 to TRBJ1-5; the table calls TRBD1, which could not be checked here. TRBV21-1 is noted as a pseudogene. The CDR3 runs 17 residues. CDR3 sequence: CASSKESTRVSFQPQHF. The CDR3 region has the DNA TGTGCCAGCAGCAAAGAATCCACCAGGGTATCGTTCCAGCCCCAGCATTTT.

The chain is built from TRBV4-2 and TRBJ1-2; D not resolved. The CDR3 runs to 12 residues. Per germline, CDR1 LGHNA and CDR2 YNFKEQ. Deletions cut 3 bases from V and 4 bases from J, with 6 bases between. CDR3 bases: TGTGCCAGCAGCCATCAGAGCTATGGCTACACCTTC. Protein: CASSHQSYGYTF.

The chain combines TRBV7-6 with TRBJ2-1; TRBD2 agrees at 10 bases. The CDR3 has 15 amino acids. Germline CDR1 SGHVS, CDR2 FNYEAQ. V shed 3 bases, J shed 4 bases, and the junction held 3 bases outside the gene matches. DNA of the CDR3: TGTGCCAGCAGCTTGCGACTAGCGGGTTACAATGAGCAGTTCTTC. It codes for CASSLRLAGYNEQFF.

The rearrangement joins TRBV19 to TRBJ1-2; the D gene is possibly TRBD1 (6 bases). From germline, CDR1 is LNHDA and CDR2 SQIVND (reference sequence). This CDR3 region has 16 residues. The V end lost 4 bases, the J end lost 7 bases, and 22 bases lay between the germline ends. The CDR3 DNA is TGTGCCAGTAGTACCCCCAATAGAGGGGGGGTTTTTGGCTACACCTTC. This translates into CASSTPNRGGVFGYTF.

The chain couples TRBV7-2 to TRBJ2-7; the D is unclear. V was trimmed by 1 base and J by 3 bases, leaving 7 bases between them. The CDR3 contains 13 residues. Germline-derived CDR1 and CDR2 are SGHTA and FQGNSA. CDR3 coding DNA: TGTGCCAGCAGCTTAGAATCGGTCTACGAGCAGTACTTC. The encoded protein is CASSLESVYEQYF.

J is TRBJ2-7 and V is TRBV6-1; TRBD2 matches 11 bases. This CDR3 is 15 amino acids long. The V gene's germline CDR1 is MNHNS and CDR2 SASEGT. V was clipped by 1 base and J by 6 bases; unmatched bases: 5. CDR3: CASSEVSSGGREQYF. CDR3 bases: TGTGCCAGCAGTGAAGTGTCTAGCGGGGGGCGCGAGCAGTACTTC.

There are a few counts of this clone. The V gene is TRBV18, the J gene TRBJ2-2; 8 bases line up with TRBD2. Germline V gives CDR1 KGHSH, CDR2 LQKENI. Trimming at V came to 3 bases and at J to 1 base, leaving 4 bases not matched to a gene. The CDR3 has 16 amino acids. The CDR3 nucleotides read TGTGCCAGCTCACCCCTCACTAGCGGGAACACCGGGGAGCTGTTTTTT. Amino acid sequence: CASSPLTSGNTGELFF.

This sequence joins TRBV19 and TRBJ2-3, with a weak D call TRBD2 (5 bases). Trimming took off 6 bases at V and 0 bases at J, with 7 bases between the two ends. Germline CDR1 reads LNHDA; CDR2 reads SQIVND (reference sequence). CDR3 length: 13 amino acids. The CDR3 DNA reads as TGTGCCAGTAGGCGGACTAGCACAGATACGCAGTATTTT. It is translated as CASRRTSTDTQYF.

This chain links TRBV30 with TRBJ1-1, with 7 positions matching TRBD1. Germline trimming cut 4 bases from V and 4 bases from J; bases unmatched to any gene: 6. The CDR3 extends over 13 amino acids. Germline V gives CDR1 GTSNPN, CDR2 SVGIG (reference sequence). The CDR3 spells CAWKAGGGTEAFF. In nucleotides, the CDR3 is TGTGCCTGGAAAGCAGGGGGGGGCACTGAAGCTTTCTTT.

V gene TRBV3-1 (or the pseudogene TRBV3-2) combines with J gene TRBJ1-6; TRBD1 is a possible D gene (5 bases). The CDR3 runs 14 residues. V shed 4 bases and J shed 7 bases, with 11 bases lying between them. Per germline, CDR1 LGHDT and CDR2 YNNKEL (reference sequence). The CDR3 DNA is TGTGCCAGCAGCCCACAGGAGGGGAATTCACCCCTCCACTTT. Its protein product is CASSPQEGNSPLHF.

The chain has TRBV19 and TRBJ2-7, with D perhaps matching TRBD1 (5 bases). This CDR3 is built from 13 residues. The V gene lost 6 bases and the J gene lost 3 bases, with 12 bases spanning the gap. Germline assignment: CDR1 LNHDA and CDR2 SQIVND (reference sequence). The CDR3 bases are TGTGCCAGTAGCTACAGGTTGAGCTACGAGCAGTACTTC. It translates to CASSYRLSYEQYF.

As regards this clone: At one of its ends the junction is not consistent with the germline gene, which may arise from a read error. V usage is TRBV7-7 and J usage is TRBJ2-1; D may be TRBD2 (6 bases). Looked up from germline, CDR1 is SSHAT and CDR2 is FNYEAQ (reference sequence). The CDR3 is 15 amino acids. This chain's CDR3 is CASSRDGSSYNEQFF. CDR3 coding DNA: TGTGCTAGCAGCCGGGACGGGAGCTCCTACAATGAGCAGTTCTTC.

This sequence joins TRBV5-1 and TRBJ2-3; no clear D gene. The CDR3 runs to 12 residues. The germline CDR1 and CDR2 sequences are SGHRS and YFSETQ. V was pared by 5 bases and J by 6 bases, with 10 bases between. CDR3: CASSFLDDTQYF. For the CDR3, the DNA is TGCGCCAGCAGTTTTCTAGATGATACGCAGTATTTT.

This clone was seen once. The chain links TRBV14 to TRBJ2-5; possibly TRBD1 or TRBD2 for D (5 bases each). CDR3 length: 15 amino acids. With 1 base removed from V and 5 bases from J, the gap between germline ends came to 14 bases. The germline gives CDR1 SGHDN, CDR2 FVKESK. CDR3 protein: CASSQVKGSRETQYF. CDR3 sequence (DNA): TGTGCCAGCAGCCAAGTAAAGGGGAGCAGGGAGACCCAGTACTTC.

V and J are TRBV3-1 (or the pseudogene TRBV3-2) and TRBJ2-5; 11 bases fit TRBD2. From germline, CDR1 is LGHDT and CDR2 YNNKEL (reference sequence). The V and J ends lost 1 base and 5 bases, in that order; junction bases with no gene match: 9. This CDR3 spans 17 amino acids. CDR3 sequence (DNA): TGTGCCAGCAGCCAAGTCCTAGCGGGAGGTGCGGGGGAGACCCAGTACTTC. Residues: CASSQVLAGGAGETQYF.

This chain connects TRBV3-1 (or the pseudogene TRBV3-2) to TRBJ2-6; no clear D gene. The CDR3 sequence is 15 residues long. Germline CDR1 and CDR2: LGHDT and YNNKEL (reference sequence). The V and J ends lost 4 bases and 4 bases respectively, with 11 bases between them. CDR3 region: CASSPRPGGANVLTF. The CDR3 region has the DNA TGTGCCAGCAGCCCCAGGCCCGGGGGGGCCAACGTCCTGACTTTC.

The CDR3 nucleotides are TGTGCCAGCAGCTTAATCCAGGGGGCTACCTACGAGCAGTACTTC. It translates to CASSLIQGATYEQYF. V usage is TRBV7-6 and J usage is TRBJ2-7; 8 bases line up with TRBD1. J was trimmed by 2 bases and V by 2 bases; bases with no gene match: 5. This CDR3 has 15 amino acids. Germline values: CDR1 SGHVS, CDR2 FNYEAQ.

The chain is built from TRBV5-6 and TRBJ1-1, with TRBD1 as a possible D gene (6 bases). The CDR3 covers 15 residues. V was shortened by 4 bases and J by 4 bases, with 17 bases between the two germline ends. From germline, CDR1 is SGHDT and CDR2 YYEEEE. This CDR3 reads CASSRGQRGSTEAFF. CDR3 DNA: TGTGCCAGCAGCCGGGGGCAAAGGGGTTCCACTGAAGCTTTCTTT.

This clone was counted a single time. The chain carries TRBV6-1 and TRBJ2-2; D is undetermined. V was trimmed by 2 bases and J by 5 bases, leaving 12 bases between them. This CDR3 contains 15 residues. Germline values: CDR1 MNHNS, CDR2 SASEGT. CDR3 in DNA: TGTGCCAGCAGTGAAATTCGATTTCCTACCGGGGAGCTGTTTTTT. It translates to CASSEIRFPTGELFF.